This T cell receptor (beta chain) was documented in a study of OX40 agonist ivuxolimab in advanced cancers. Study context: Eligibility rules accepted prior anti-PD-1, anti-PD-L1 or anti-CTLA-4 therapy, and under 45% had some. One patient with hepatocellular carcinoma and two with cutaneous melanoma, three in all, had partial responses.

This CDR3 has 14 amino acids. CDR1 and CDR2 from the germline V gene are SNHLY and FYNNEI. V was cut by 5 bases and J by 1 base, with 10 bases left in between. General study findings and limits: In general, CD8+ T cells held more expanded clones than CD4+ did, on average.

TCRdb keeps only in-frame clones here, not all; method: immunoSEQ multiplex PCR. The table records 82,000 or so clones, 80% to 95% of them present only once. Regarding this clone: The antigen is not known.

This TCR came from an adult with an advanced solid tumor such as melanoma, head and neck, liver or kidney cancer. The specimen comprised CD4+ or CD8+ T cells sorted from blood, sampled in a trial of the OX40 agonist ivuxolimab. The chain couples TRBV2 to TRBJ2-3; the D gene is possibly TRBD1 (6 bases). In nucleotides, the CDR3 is TGTGCCAGCAGTAGCCGGACAGGCACAGATACGCAGTATTTT. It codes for CASSSRTGTDTQYF.